One and the same sample provided the 18 T cell receptor beta chains below, sequenced in a study of Graves' ophthalmopathy and Graves' hyperthyroidism. Transcripts of RNA were the source for amplifying TCR beta CDR3 regions. First-round RT-PCR used HTBI primers; second-round multiplex PCR followed. One entry per CDR3 protein, called by TCRdb with MiXCR from the multiplex PCR reads. This sample carries under 800,000 distinct CDR3 sequences, 20% to 25% of them seen once, and the ten largest clones take around 7%. The sequenced sample consisted of peripheral blood. Source of these receptors: a woman aged 18-35 years with stable Graves' hyperthyroidism. Some clones in this sample may be carry-over from other donors' samples.

This clonotype was seen many times. The genes are TRBV27 and TRBJ2-7; D uncertain. Germline CDR1 is MNHEY and CDR2 is SMNVEV (reference sequence). V was shortened by 8 bases and J by 2 bases, with 4 bases between the two germline ends. This CDR3 is 10 amino acids long. The CDR3 nucleotides are TGTGCCAGCGGTCCCTACGAGCAGTACTTC. It specifies CASGPYEQYF.

This sequence joins TRBV7-2 and TRBJ2-7; D ambiguous. This CDR3 comprises 13 residues. V dropped 5 bases and J dropped 3 bases, with 11 bases sitting between them. CDR1 and CDR2 from the germline V gene are SGHTA and FQGNSA. CDR3 DNA: TGTGCCAGCAGCCCACACCCAGGCTACGAGCAGTACTTC. It encodes CASSPHPGYEQYF.

This clonotype was seen at least ten times. The chain recombines TRBV19 with TRBJ2-7; D gene unclear. Germline V CDR1 and CDR2: LNHDA, SQIVND (reference sequence). V was shortened by 7 bases and J by 2 bases, with 12 bases between the two germline ends. This CDR3 is 13 amino acids long. The CDR3 region is CASMGRDTYEQYF. In DNA form, the CDR3 reads TGTGCCAGTATGGGCAGAGATACCTACGAGCAGTACTTC.

This clonotype was seen only a few times. The chain links TRBV20-1 to TRBJ2-7, with D unclear. Between the trimmed V and J ends, which lost 3 bases and 5 bases, there was a span of 8 bases. The CDR3 is 11 amino acids. CDR1 is DFQATT and CDR2 is SNEGSKA in the germline V gene (reference sequence). The CDR3 sequence: CSASRADEQYF. The CDR3 bases are TGCAGTGCTAGCCGGGCGGACGAGCAGTACTTC.

The CDR3, as DNA: TGCAGTGCTAGTTGTACTAGCGGGAGTCAAGAGACCCAGTACTTC. Amino acids: CSASCTSGSQETQYF. V gene TRBV20-1 combines with J gene TRBJ2-5; TRBD2 matches at 11 bases. Looked up from germline, CDR1 is DFQATT and CDR2 is SNEGSKA (reference sequence). The ends lost 3 bases at V and 2 bases at J; junction bases unmatched: 5. The CDR3 has 15 amino acids.

This clonotype was seen at least ten times. This sequence joins TRBV28 and TRBJ2-5; no reliable D call. CDR1 is MDHEN, CDR2 SYDVKM, per germline. Trimming pared 1 base from V and 7 bases from J, leaving 7 bases between. The CDR3 length is 12 residues. The CDR3 DNA reads TGTGCCAGCAGTTTATTAGAGAGGACCCAGTACTTC. Its protein product is CASSLLERTQYF. Supplemented by reference TRBV28 and TRBJ2-5, the full variable domain reads DVKVTQSSRYLVKRTGEKVFLECVQDMDHENMFWYRQDPGLGLRLIYFSYDVKMKEKGDIPEGYSVSREKKERFSLILESASTNQTSMYLCASSLLERTQYFGPGTRLLVL.

This sequence joins TRBV3-1 and TRBJ1-3; a weak D match, TRBD1 (5 bases). Germline CDR1 reads LGHDT; CDR2 reads YNNKEL (reference sequence). The CDR3 has 17 amino acids. The ends were cut back, 5 bases at V and 0 bases at J, with 17 bases in the middle. The CDR3 loop reads CASSEVGGIHSGNTIYF. CDR3 in DNA: TGTGCCAGCAGCGAGGTTGGGGGGATTCACTCTGGAAACACCATATATTTT.

The genes are TRBV7-3 and TRBJ2-5, with TRBD2 matching over 7 bases. The V gene end was trimmed by 1 base and the J gene end by 6 bases; junction bases not matched to a gene: 8. This CDR3 spans 15 amino acids. Germline CDR1 reads SGHTA; CDR2 reads FQGTGA. CDR3 DNA sequence: TGTGCCAGCAGCTTAAGCACCGAGCGGGATAAGACCCAGTACTTC. This sequence encodes CASSLSTERDKTQYF.

This clonotype was seen at least ten times. The chain links TRBV30 to TRBJ1-1; 9 nucleotides line up with TRBD1. This CDR3 is 13 amino acids long. The J segment lost 3 bases and the V segment lost 3 bases, leaving 2 bases of the junction unmatched. The germline V gene has CDR1 GTSNPN and CDR2 SVGIG (reference sequence). The CDR3 region has the DNA TGTGCCTGGAGGAGGACAGGGGACACTGAAGCTTTCTTT. Protein product: CAWRRTGDTEAFF.

At least ten counts were recorded for this clonotype. The chain combines TRBV11-2 with TRBJ2-5; D is possibly TRBD2 (6 bases). Trimming took 7 bases from V and 5 from J, leaving 14 bases between them. CDR3 length: 13 amino acids. Germline V lookup: CDR1 SGHAT, CDR2 FQNNGV. The CDR3: CASTRLVSETQYF. CDR3 nucleotides: TGTGCCAGCACCAGACTAGTTTCTGAGACCCAGTACTTC.

The J gene is TRBJ2-5, the V gene TRBV20-1, with D unresolved. CDR1 DFQATT and CDR2 SNEGSKA come from the germline V gene (reference sequence). V was shortened by 3 bases and J by 1 base, with 15 bases between the two germline ends. This CDR3 has 15 amino acids. The CDR3 DNA sequence: TGCAGTGCTAGTTCCCCTAGAGGCACCCAAGAGACCCAGTACTTC. This codes for CSASSPRGTQETQYF.

This clonotype was seen a few times. The chain employs TRBV25-1 and TRBJ2-5; D gene uncertain. This CDR3 is 15 amino acids long. Germline CDR1 is MGHDK and CDR2 is SYGVNS. Trimming removed 3 bases from V and 4 bases from J, with 15 bases in between. CDR3 amino acids: CASSDKGTLRETQYF. CDR3 DNA sequence: TGTGCCAGCAGTGATAAGGGAACCCTCCGAGAGACCCAGTACTTC.

This clonotype appeared a few times. This may be a read error, as it is one base from a much larger clone. J is TRBJ2-2 and V is TRBV12-3 or TRBV12-4; the match to TRBD2 covers 12 bases. The CDR3 is 15 residues long. CDR3 coding DNA: TGTGCCAGTACCGGACTAGCGGGACACACCGGGGAGCTGTGTTTT. This codes for CASTGLAGHTGELCF.

This clonotype was detected ten times or more. The J gene is TRBJ1-1, the V gene TRBV11-3; a weak D match, TRBD1 (5 bases). With 2 bases removed from V and 1 base from J, the gap between germline ends came to 14 bases. Per germline, CDR1 SGHNT and CDR2 YENEEA. The CDR3 extends over 16 amino acids. CDR3 coding DNA: TGTGCCAGCAGCTTACAGGGACGGCGGGGGAACACTGAAGCTTTCTTT. This translates into CASSLQGRRGNTEAFF.

The chain uses TRBV3-1 and TRBJ2-7; the D is unclear. Deletions cut 4 bases from V and 3 bases from J, with 16 bases between. Germline-derived CDR1 and CDR2 are LGHDT and YNNKEL (reference sequence). The CDR3 totals 15 residues. CDR3 sequence: CASSLLDASSYEQYF. The CDR3 DNA follows: TGTGCCAGCAGCCTTTTGGACGCATCCAGCTACGAGCAGTACTTC.

The V call is TRBV6-1, the J call TRBJ2-7; D call uncertain. Deletions cut 9 bases from V and 0 bases from J, with 12 bases between. CDR1 is MNHNS and CDR2 is SASEGT in the germline V gene. This CDR3 contains 13 residues. The CDR3 loop is CASSSITSYEQYF. In DNA form, the CDR3 reads TGTGCCAGTAGCTCGATAACCTCCTACGAGCAGTACTTC.

This clonotype was seen a handful of times. The V and J genes are TRBV4-1 and TRBJ2-5; D possibly uses TRBD1 or TRBD2 (6 bases each). Germline assignment: CDR1 MGHRA and CDR2 YSYEKL. There are 16 residues in the CDR3. The ends were cut back, 3 bases at V and 1 base at J, with 15 bases in the middle. This chain's CDR3 is CASSQAGGGGQETQYF. The DNA of the CDR3 is TGCGCCAGCAGCCAGGCTGGTGGAGGGGGCCAAGAGACCCAGTACTTC.

This clonotype has at least ten counts. This chain joins TRBV6-5 and TRBJ1-1, with TRBD1 as a possible D gene (6 bases). V shed 0 bases and J shed 4 bases, with 15 bases lying between them. Per the germline V gene, CDR1 is MNHEY and CDR2 is SVGAGI. The length of the CDR3 is 16 residues. In DNA form, the CDR3 reads TGTGCCAGCAGTTACTCGATCGTAGGGGGGGCCACTGAAGCTTTCTTT. Amino acids: CASSYSIVGGATEAFF.